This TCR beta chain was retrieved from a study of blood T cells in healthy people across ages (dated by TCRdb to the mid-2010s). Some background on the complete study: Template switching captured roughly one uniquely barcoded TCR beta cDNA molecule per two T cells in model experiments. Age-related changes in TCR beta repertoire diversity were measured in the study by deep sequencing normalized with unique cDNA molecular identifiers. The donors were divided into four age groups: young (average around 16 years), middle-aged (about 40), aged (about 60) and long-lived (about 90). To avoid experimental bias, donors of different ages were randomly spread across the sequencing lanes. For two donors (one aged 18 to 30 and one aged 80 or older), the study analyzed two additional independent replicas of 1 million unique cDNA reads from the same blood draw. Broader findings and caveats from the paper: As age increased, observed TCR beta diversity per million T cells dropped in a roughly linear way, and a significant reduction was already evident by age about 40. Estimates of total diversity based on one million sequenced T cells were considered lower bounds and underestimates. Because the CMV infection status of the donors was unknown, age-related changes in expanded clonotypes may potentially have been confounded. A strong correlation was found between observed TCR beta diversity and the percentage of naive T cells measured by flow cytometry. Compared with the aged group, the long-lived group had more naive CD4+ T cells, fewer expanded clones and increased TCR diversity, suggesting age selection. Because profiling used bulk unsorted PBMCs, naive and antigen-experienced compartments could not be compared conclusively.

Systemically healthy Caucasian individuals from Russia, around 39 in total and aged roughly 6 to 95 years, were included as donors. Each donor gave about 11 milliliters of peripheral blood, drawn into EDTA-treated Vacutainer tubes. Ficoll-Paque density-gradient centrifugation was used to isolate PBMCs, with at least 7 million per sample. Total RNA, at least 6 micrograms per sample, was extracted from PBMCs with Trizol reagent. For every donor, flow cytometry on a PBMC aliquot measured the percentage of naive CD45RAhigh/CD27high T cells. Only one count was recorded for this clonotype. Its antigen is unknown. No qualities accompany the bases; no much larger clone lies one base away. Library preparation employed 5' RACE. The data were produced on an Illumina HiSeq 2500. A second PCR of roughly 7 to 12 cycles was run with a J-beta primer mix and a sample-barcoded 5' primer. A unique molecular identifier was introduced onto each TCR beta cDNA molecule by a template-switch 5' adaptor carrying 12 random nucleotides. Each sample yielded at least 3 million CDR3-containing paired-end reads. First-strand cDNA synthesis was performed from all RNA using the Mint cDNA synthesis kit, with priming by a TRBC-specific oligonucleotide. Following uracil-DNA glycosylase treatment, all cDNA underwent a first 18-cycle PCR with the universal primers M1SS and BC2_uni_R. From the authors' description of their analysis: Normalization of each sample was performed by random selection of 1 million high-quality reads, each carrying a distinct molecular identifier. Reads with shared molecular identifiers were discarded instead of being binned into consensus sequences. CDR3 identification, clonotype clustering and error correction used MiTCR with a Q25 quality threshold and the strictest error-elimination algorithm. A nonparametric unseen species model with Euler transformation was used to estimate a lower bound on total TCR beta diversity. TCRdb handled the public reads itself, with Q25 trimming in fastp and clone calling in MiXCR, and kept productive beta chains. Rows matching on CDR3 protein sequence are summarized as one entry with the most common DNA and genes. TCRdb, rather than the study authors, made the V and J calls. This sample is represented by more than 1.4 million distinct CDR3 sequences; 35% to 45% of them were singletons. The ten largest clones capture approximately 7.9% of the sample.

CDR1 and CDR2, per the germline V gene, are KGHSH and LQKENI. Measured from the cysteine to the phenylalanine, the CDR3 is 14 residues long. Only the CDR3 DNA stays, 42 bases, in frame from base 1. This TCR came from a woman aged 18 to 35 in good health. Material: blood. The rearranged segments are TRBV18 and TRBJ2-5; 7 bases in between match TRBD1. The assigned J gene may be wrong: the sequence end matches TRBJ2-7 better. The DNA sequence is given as TGTGCCAGCTCACGCGGACAGGACTCCTACGAGCAGTACTTC. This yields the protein CASSRGQDSYEQYF.